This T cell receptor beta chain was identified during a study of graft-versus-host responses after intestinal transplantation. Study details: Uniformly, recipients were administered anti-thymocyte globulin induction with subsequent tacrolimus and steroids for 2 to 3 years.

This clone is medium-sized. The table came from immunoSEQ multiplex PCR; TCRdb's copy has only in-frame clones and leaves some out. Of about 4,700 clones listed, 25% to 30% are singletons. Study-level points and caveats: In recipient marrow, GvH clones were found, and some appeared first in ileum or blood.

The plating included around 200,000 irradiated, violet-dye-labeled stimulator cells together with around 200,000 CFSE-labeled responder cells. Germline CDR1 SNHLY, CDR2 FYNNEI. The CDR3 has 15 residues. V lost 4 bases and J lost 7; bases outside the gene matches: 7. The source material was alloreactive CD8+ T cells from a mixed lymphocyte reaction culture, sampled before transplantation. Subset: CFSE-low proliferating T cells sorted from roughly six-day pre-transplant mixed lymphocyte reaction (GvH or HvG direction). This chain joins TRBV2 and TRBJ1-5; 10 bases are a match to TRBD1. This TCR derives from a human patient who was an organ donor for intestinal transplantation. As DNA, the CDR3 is TGTGCCAGCAGTGCCCGGGACAGGGGTGACCAGCCCCAGCATTTT. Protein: CASSARDRGDQPQHF.